This T cell receptor (beta chain) was captured in a study of cytomegalovirus exposure and HLA in healthy donors. Trimming stripped 6 bases from V and 4 bases from J, with 7 bases between. This CDR3 is 11 amino acids long. Germline CDR1 reads MNHEY; CDR2 reads SVGAGI. PCR used 60 Vbeta primers and 13 Jbeta primers. Authors' data handling: Roughly 11 million shared chains were among about 80 million unique TCR beta chains counted in a later analysis. The assay was immunoSEQ multiplex PCR, and TCRdb's table has in-frame clones only and misses some. For V, J and clone size, that table is used; D and trimming come from the DNA. The data show around 110,000 clones, about 81% seen once. This clone was seen a few times.

The chain recombines TRBV6-5 with TRBJ2-7; no clear D. The TCR originated in a male donor in good health and CMV-seropositive. Source material: PBMCs. The CDR3 reads CASRTGYEQYF. Written as DNA, the CDR3 is TGTGCCAGCAGGACCGGGTACGAGCAGTACTTC.